The present T cell receptor beta chain was sequenced within a study of vaccination and CD4 T cells after COVID-19. From germline, CDR1 is MNHEY and CDR2 SVGAGI. CDR3 length: 15 amino acids. Trimming pared 0 bases from V and 0 bases from J, leaving 8 bases between. Comments on this clonotype: Its antigen is unidentified.

The Oncomine TCR Beta short-read assay was applied to DNA of cultured CD4+ T cells. TCRdb re-derived calls from the PCR reads in MiXCR, one entry per CDR3 protein. This table holds 5,500 to 7,500 distinct CDR3 sequences, 45% to 65% found once. Treatment of the sample: approximately nine-day PBMC culture with coronavirus spike peptide pools or control peptides (ViraFEST assay). Those CD4+ T cells from the unexposed donor predate the COVID-19 pandemic (2011-2018). Material: CD4+ T cells from blood, cultured in vitro. The V and J genes are TRBV6-5 and TRBJ1-1, with D uncertain. The TCR was taken from a human donor in good health. The CDR3 region has the DNA TGTGCCAGCAGTTACTCGCGACACTTGAACACTGAAGCTTTCTTT. Translating gives CASSYSRHLNTEAFF.